This TCR beta chain was recorded in a study of T cell responses to AZD1222 COVID-19 vaccine. Study overall: Researchers grouped second doses given at about 4 or about 12 weeks into one pool. Study-level points and caveats: Repertoire sampling happened only post peak T cell response.

V gave up 3 bases and J gave up 1 base; unmatched junction bases: 6. Germline V gene lookup returns CDR1 SGHRS and CDR2 YFSETQ. There are 15 residues in the CDR3. A remark on this clone: Antigen: not known.

Here immunoSEQ multiplex PCR was the method, and the copy in TCRdb shows in-frame clones only, minus some. The data contain 55,000 to 70,000 clones, more than 70% of them singletons. The chain recombines TRBV5-1 with TRBJ1-1; 7 nucleotides line up with TRBD1. This material consisted of peripheral blood, taken on day 0 of AZD1222 vaccination. This receptor was obtained from an adult in good health. Here the CDR3 DNA reads TGCGCCAGCAGCTCTAACAGGGGTGCGAACACTGAAGCTTTCTTT. It specifies CASSSNRGANTEAFF.